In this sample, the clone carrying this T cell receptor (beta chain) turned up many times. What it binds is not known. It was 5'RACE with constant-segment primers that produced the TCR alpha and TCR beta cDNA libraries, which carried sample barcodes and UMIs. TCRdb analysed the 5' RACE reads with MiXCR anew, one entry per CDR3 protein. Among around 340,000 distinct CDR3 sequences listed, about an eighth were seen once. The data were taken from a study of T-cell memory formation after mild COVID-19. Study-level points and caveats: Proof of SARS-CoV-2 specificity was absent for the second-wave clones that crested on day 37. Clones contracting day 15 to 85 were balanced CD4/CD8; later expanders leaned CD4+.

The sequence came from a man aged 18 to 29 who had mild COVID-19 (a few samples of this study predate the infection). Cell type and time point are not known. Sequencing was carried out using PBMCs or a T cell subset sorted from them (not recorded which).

DNA of the CDR3: TGTGCCAGCATTGGGTCCCCGGGACAGGTCCTGAACACTGAAGCTTTCTTT. Its protein product is CASIGSPGQVLNTEAFF. The chain uses TRBV6-2 or TRBV6-3 and TRBJ1-1; 8 bases match TRBD1. CDR3 size: 17 residues. Germline values: CDR1 MNHEY, CDR2 SVGEGT. Germline trimming cut 7 bases from V and 0 bases from J; bases unmatched to any gene: 13.